Following are 19 T cell receptor beta chains from one sample sequenced in a study of T cells in Graves' hyperthyroidism and ophthalmopathy. There were TCR beta CDR3 regions amplified from RNA transcripts. First-round RT-PCR with HTBI primers amplified the TCR CDR3 region. Using its own MiXCR run on the multiplex PCR reads, TCRdb lists one record per CDR3 protein. Among approximately 410,000 distinct CDR3 sequences listed, approximately 14% were seen once. Source material: blood. The source of these receptors is a man younger than 30 with Graves' ophthalmopathy.

This clonotype was seen ten or more times. V gene TRBV13 combines with J gene TRBJ1-2, with a possible D match to TRBD1 (5 bases). This CDR3 spans 14 amino acids. Germline V gene sequence: CDR1 PRHDT, CDR2 FYEKMQ (reference sequence). V shed 1 base and J shed 3 bases, with 9 bases lying between them. CDR3 loop: CASSLAGLHYGYTF. The DNA for the CDR3 is TGTGCCAGCAGCTTAGCGGGACTGCACTATGGCTACACCTTC.

This clonotype was picked up many times. The V and J genes are TRBV20-1 and TRBJ2-5; 9 bases line up with TRBD1. Per germline, CDR1 DFQATT and CDR2 SNEGSKA (reference sequence). Unmatched junction bases numbered 7, after V lost 3 bases and J lost 5 bases. The CDR3 sequence is 14 residues long. In nucleotides, the CDR3 is TGCAGTGCTAGGCTACAGGGGGCTGGTGAGACCCAGTACTTC. It codes for CSARLQGAGETQYF.

The table lists this clonotype with many counts. V gene TRBV19 combines with J gene TRBJ1-5; tentatively, D is TRBD1 (5 bases). The V gene lost 6 bases and the J gene lost 4 bases, with 13 bases spanning the gap. The CDR3 length is 14 residues. Germline V gene lookup returns CDR1 LNHDA and CDR2 SQIVND (reference sequence). The CDR3 protein is CASSPGRPNQPQHF. In DNA, the CDR3 is TGTGCCAGTAGCCCGGGACGGCCTAATCAGCCCCAGCATTTT.

This clonotype was picked up a small number of times. V is TRBV7-9 and J is TRBJ1-2, with TRBD1 matching over 7 bases. The CDR3 spans 15 residues. CDR1 and CDR2 from the germline V gene are SEHNR and FQNEAQ (reference sequence). With V trimmed by 5 bases and J by 3 bases, 9 bases remained unmatched. CDR3 in amino acids: CASSATGPLDYGYTF. The CDR3 nucleotides are TGTGCCAGCAGCGCGACAGGGCCTCTGGACTATGGCTACACCTTC.

This clonotype was seen many times. The chain is built from TRBV4-1 and TRBJ1-4; TRBD1 matches 7 bases. The CDR3 contains 15 residues. Germline assignment: CDR1 MGHRA and CDR2 YSYEKL. Trimming at V came to 1 base and at J to 8 bases, leaving 7 bases not matched to a gene. The CDR3 nucleotides read TGCGCCAGCAGCCAAGCCGACAGGGAGAACGAAAAACTGTTTTTT. Translated, it gives CASSQADRENEKLFF.

This clonotype was counted ten times or more. The chain employs TRBV12-3 or TRBV12-4 and TRBJ2-2, with 8 bases identical to TRBD1. The V and J ends lost 6 bases and 1 base, in that order; junction bases with no gene match: 4. The CDR3 spans 15 residues. CDR3 loop: CASRAGTGNTGELFF. The CDR3 DNA follows: TGTGCCAGCAGGGCCGGGACAGGGAACACCGGGGAGCTGTTTTTT.

On this clonotype: A junction end diverges from the germline sequence, so it may reflect a read error. V is TRBV5-6 and J is TRBJ2-2, with D perhaps matching TRBD1 or TRBD2 (5 bases each). This CDR3 region has 17 residues. In germline, CDR1 is SGHDT, CDR2 YYEEEE. CDR3 sequence (DNA): TGTGCCAGCATCTTGGGGGTCAGACAACCAAACACCGGGGAGCTGTTTTTT. Encoded protein: CASILGVRQPNTGELFF.

This clonotype was observed a few times. This chain links TRBV3-1 with TRBJ2-2; possibly TRBD2 for D (5 bases). Germline CDR1 reads LGHDT; CDR2 reads YNNKEL (reference sequence). The CDR3 length is 18 residues. Trimming stripped 3 bases from V and 1 base from J, with 18 bases between. The CDR3 region is CASSHEGSGLLNTGELFF. The CDR3 coding sequence is TGTGCCAGCAGCCATGAGGGATCCGGACTTCTGAACACCGGGGAGCTGTTTTTT.

Ten or more counts support this clonotype. The chain has TRBV20-1 and TRBJ2-5; the D gene could be TRBD1 or TRBD2 (5 bases each). Germline V gene data show CDR1 as DFQATT and CDR2 as SNEGSKA (reference sequence). Trimming stripped 1 base from V and 4 bases from J, with 13 bases between. CDR3 length: 14 amino acids. This CDR3 is CSARGDPVGETQYF. The CDR3 DNA follows: TGCAGTGCTAGAGGGGACCCGGTGGGAGAGACCCAGTACTTC.

At least ten counts were recorded for this clonotype. The chain links TRBV30 to TRBJ1-2; 9 positions match TRBD1. This CDR3 contains 14 residues. J was trimmed by 4 bases and V by 2 bases; bases with no gene match: 5. Germline V gene sequence: CDR1 GTSNPN, CDR2 SVGIG (reference sequence). This CDR3 is CAWSPQTGGYGYTF. Written as DNA, the CDR3 is TGTGCCTGGAGTCCCCAGACAGGGGGCTATGGCTACACCTTC.

Worth noting for this clonotype: One end of the junction does not line up with germline, which may come from a read error. This rearrangement joins TRBV19 to TRBJ2-1, with 12 bases matching TRBD2. The CDR3 loop spans 14 amino acids. Germline CDR1 LNHDA, CDR2 SQIVND (reference sequence). The CDR3 DNA sequence: TGTGCCAGTAGTATTGGACTAGCGGGGAATGAGCCGTTCTTC. It translates to CASSIGLAGNEPFF.

This clonotype has ten or more counts. The chain recombines TRBV5-1 with TRBJ1-2; 7 bases agree with TRBD1. V was pared by 3 bases and J by 0 bases, with 2 bases of the junction left unmatched. Germline V CDR1 and CDR2: SGHRS, YFSETQ. The CDR3 has 14 residues. The chain's CDR3 is CASSSTGPNYGYTF. The CDR3 DNA sequence: TGCGCCAGCAGCTCGACAGGGCCTAACTATGGCTACACCTTC.

This clonotype was seen ten or more times. The V gene is TRBV5-1, the J gene TRBJ2-1, with 7 bases that match TRBD1. The germline gives CDR1 SGHRS, CDR2 YFSETQ. This CDR3 has 14 residues. V shed 7 bases, J shed 4 bases, and the junction held 8 bases outside the gene matches. CDR3 bases: TGCGCCAGCGGAACCGGGACAGCTTACAATGAGCAGTTCTTC. It specifies CASGTGTAYNEQFF.

The V gene is TRBV6-6, the J gene TRBJ2-7, with D uncertain. The CDR3 is 14 residues long. Trimming left V 0 bases short and J 3 bases short, with 9 bases between. Germline assignment: CDR1 MNHNY and CDR2 SVGAGI (reference sequence). Here the CDR3 DNA reads TGTGCCAGCAGTTACTCGCCAGTAGACTACGAGCAGTACTTC. Protein: CASSYSPVDYEQYF.

This clonotype was seen ten or more times. The V and J genes are TRBV5-8 and TRBJ2-5; 11 bases align to TRBD1. Germline values: CDR1 SGHTS, CDR2 YDEGEE. The CDR3 contains 19 residues. The V and J ends lost 1 base and 5 bases, in that order; junction bases with no gene match: 16. The CDR3 spells CASSLLIFLGQGAVETQYF. The CDR3 nucleotides read TGTGCCAGCAGCTTGTTAATATTTCTTGGACAGGGGGCCGTCGAGACCCAGTACTTC.

This clonotype was seen many times. The genes are TRBV27 and TRBJ2-1, with 11 bases aligning to TRBD1. With 5 bases clipped from V and 10 bases from J, the junction kept 13 bases outside the gene matches. Germline V lookup: CDR1 MNHEY, CDR2 SMNVEV (reference sequence). CDR3 length: 16 amino acids. CDR3 sequence: CASSRYAGTGGDEQFF. The DNA for the CDR3 is TGTGCCAGCAGTAGGTATGCCGGGACAGGGGGTGACGAGCAGTTCTTC.

The sample holds many counts of this clonotype. The chain is built from TRBV20-1 and TRBJ2-1; D call uncertain. Per the germline V gene, CDR1 is DFQATT and CDR2 is SNEGSKA (reference sequence). CDR3 size: 14 residues. V shed 2 bases and J shed 8 bases, with 16 bases lying between them. The CDR3 DNA sequence: TGCAGTGCTAGATCGGTCCTTGCTACGGATGAGCAGTTCTTC. The encoded protein is CSARSVLATDEQFF.

As regards this clonotype: This may be a read error: a much more frequent sequence differs by one nucleotide. The CDR3 sequence is CASIPGLAADTQYF. DNA for the CDR3: TGTGCCAGCATCCCCGGACTAGCGGCAGATACGCAGTATTTT. The V gene is TRBV7-2, the J gene TRBJ2-3; 10 nucleotides align to TRBD2. This CDR3 region has 14 residues. V gave up 7 bases and J gave up 4 bases; unmatched junction bases: 5. Per germline, CDR1 SGHTA and CDR2 FQGNSA.

This clonotype was seen many times. The genes are TRBV2 and TRBJ1-5, with D unresolved. The CDR3 covers 17 residues. Germline-derived CDR1 and CDR2 are SNHLY and FYNNEI. The V and J ends lost 2 bases and 2 bases respectively, with 16 bases between them. In DNA form, the CDR3 reads TGTGCCAGCAGTGAAAGCAGGACGGCAAGGGGCAATCAGCCCCAGCATTTT. It codes for CASSESRTARGNQPQHF.